These 14 T cell receptor beta chains were sequenced from one sample in a study of control samples from healthy donors and cancer patients. Assay: immunoSEQ multiplex PCR; the TCRdb copy retains only in-frame clones and omits some. The sample includes some 80,000 clones, roughly 91% of them seen just once. Sequenced: blood. These TCRs come from a man aged 45-65 years in good health.

This rearrangement joins TRBV10-1 to TRBJ2-3; D possibly corresponds to TRBD1 (7 bases). The CDR3 runs 15 residues. V was trimmed by 4 bases and J by 3 bases, leaving 14 bases between them. Germline V lookup: CDR1 WNHNN, CDR2 SYGVQD (reference sequence). The CDR3 bases are TGCGCCAGCAGTGTTGGACAGGCGGGAACAGATACGCAGTATTTT. Translated: CASSVGQAGTDTQYF.

V gene TRBV6-4 combines with J gene TRBJ2-1, with 14 positions matching TRBD2. The J segment lost 7 bases and the V segment lost 3 bases, leaving 5 bases of the junction unmatched. Germline lookup yields CDR1 MRHNA and CDR2 SNTAGT. This CDR3 comprises 16 residues. This CDR3 is CASSDGTSGGENEQFF. The CDR3 DNA follows: TGTGCCAGCAGTGATGGGACTAGCGGGGGTGAGAATGAGCAGTTCTTC.

This clone showed up just once. The chain couples TRBV5-1 to TRBJ2-2; the D gene could be TRBD1 or TRBD2 (5 bases each). The germline V gene has CDR1 SGHRS and CDR2 YFSETQ. This CDR3 contains 13 residues. Trimming left V 4 bases short and J 9 bases short, with 13 bases between. CDR3 nucleotides: TGCGCCAGCAGCCTGGACCAGGGACGGGAGCTGTTTTTT. Translating it yields CASSLDQGRELFF.

Only one count was recorded for this clone. The chain uses TRBV6-5 and TRBJ1-1; D is possibly TRBD1 (5 bases). Germline V gene lookup returns CDR1 MNHEY and CDR2 SVGAGI. V dropped 10 bases and J dropped 1 base, with 13 bases sitting between them. The CDR3 sequence is 13 residues long. DNA for the CDR3: TGTGCCACCTTAAGACAGCAGAACACTGAAGCTTTCTTT. Amino acid sequence: CATLRQQNTEAFF.

The chain uses TRBV7-2 and TRBJ1-4; D remains unclear. The V and J ends lost 5 bases and 10 bases respectively, with 11 bases between them. The CDR3 is 12 residues long. The germline gives CDR1 SGHTA, CDR2 FQGNSA. The CDR3, as DNA: TGTGCCAGCAGCCCCCTCGGCGGAAAACTGTTTTTT. Protein product: CASSPLGGKLFF.

This chain connects TRBV3-1 (or the pseudogene TRBV3-2) to TRBJ2-1; D unclear. Germline V lookup: CDR1 LGHDT, CDR2 YNNKEL (reference sequence). This CDR3 spans 15 amino acids. V gave up 0 bases and J gave up 0 bases, with 6 bases separating them. The CDR3: CASSQDRNSYNEQFF. CDR3 coding DNA: TGTGCCAGCAGCCAAGATCGGAACTCCTACAATGAGCAGTTCTTC.

The V call is TRBV29-1, the J call TRBJ2-1; TRBD1 aligns across 8 bases. Trimming at V came to 5 bases and at J to 4 bases, leaving 10 bases not matched to a gene. This CDR3 region has 15 residues. Per the germline V gene, CDR1 is SQVTM and CDR2 is ANQGSEA. The CDR3 DNA is TGCAGCGTTCGTTCTTCGGACAGGGATTACAATGAGCAGTTCTTC. It is translated as CSVRSSDRDYNEQFF.

V usage is TRBV29-1 and J usage is TRBJ2-1; D is perhaps TRBD1 or TRBD2 (7 bases each). V was shortened by 2 bases and J by 6 bases, with 20 bases between the two germline ends. Germline V gene lookup returns CDR1 SQVTM and CDR2 ANQGSEA. The CDR3 runs 16 residues. The CDR3 spells CSVERGGDSPSNEQFF. CDR3 nucleotide sequence: TGCAGCGTTGAAAGGGGAGGGGACAGCCCCTCCAATGAGCAGTTCTTC.

V and J are TRBV2 and TRBJ1-1; D is undetermined. The CDR3 totals 13 residues. CDR1 and CDR2 from the germline V gene are SNHLY and FYNNEI. V was pared by 6 bases and J by 7 bases, with 15 bases between. The CDR3 nucleotides are TGTGCCAGCAGCCCCCCTTTTATCTATGAAGCTTTCTTT. Encoded protein: CASSPPFIYEAFF.

The V gene is TRBV18, the J gene TRBJ1-1; D is unclear. Trimming stripped 1 base from V and 2 bases from J, with 11 bases between. Germline lookup yields CDR1 KGHSH and CDR2 LQKENI. This CDR3 spans 15 amino acids. CDR3 region: CASSPRVGRNTEAFF. In nucleotides, the CDR3 is TGTGCCAGCTCACCACGGGTGGGGAGAAACACTGAAGCTTTCTTT.

The chain couples TRBV5-1 to TRBJ1-1; D call uncertain. This CDR3 is 14 amino acids long. The V end lost 0 bases, the J end lost 7 bases, and 13 bases lay between the germline ends. Germline lookup yields CDR1 SGHRS and CDR2 YFSETQ. CDR3 loop: CASSLEVETNEAFF. DNA for the CDR3: TGCGCCAGCAGCTTGGAGGTGGAGACAAATGAAGCTTTCTTT.

This chain joins TRBV6-1 and TRBJ2-7, with D unclear. Looked up from germline, CDR1 is MNHNS and CDR2 is SASEGT. The length of the CDR3 is 13 residues. V was clipped by 1 base and J by 4 bases, with 8 bases between them. The CDR3 loop is CASSEGSRYEQYF. CDR3 bases: TGTGCCAGCAGTGAAGGGTCTAGGTACGAGCAGTACTTC.

This chain joins TRBV10-2 and TRBJ2-2; tentatively, D is TRBD2 (5 bases). This CDR3 comprises 14 residues. V lost 6 bases, J lost 7 bases, and 15 bases lay in between. From germline, CDR1 is WSHSY and CDR2 SAAADI. CDR3 sequence: CASRQLDRGGELFF. Here the CDR3 DNA reads TGCGCCAGCAGGCAACTAGACCGCGGCGGGGAGCTGTTTTTT.

J is TRBJ2-5 and V is TRBV7-9, with D tentatively TRBD1 or TRBD2 (5 bases each). Germline V gene lookup returns CDR1 SEHNR and CDR2 FQNEAQ (reference sequence). The CDR3 runs to 14 residues. V was cut by 5 bases and J by 1 base, with 11 bases left in between. The CDR3: CASSLTGTQETQYF. CDR3 nucleotide sequence: TGTGCCAGCAGCCTTACCGGGACCCAAGAGACCCAGTACTTC.